In its sample, the clone carrying this TCR beta chain was seen a few times. TCRdb re-derived calls from the RT-PCR reads in MiXCR, one entry per CDR3 protein. The sample records roughly 140,000 distinct CDR3 sequences, about a third being singletons. Germline CDR1 reads MDHEN; CDR2 reads SYDVKM. The V and J ends lost 5 bases and 0 bases respectively, with 13 bases between them. The CDR3 spans 15 residues. These data come from a study of patients and donors after allogeneic stem cell transplantation. The sequence came from a human donor who was either an allogeneic HSCT recipient or a stem cell or donor lymphocyte infusion donor (not recorded which). It is not recorded whose cells these are; they may come from a transplant donor. Sequenced material: blood, either unsorted or a sorted T cell fraction (not recorded which). The chain combines TRBV28 with TRBJ1-1; maybe TRBD1 (5 bases). This CDR3 is CASSPLDSMNTEAFF. The CDR3 nucleotides are TGTGCCAGCAGTCCCTTAGACAGTATGAACACTGAAGCTTTCTTT.